Listed below are T cell receptor beta chains from one sample, sequenced in a study of CD8+CD57+ T cells in acquired aplastic anemia. From the reads, TCRdb called clonotypes with MiXCR, one entry per CDR3 protein. The sample has 180,000 or so distinct CDR3 sequences, more than 60% seen once. Sequencing input: sorted CD4+, CD8+, or CD8+CD57+ T cells (not recorded which) from PBMCs. These TCRs come from a human donor with aplastic anemia. CDR3s include the opening cysteine and the closing phenylalanine or tryptophan.

CDR3: CASTPIGARNQPQHF
J: TRBJ1-5
V: TRBV19

CDR3: CSARSSAALGGYTF
J: TRBJ1-2
V: TRBV20-1

CDR3: CASAGGSKAFF
J: TRBJ1-1
V: TRBV25-1

CDR3: CASTDRVRAFF
J: TRBJ1-1
V: TRBV2

CDR3: CASSGPRVYEQYF
J: TRBJ2-7
V: TRBV5-1

CDR3: CASSHHLGRESYGYTF
J: TRBJ1-2
V: TRBV4-1

CDR3: CASSLVPLRLRAYEQYF
J: TRBJ2-7
V: TRBV7-2

CDR3: CASSQGTSVWEQYF
J: TRBJ2-7
V: TRBV14

CDR3: CASSPSRNEQFF
J: TRBJ2-1
V: TRBV19

CDR3: CASSTTGFTEAFF
J: TRBJ1-1
V: TRBV9

CDR3: CASSENAGGPDTQYF
J: TRBJ2-3
V: TRBV2

CDR3: CASSLKGGTQYF
J: TRBJ2-5
V: TRBV14

CDR3: CAISDEGNYGYTF
J: TRBJ1-2
V: TRBV10-3

CDR3: CASSMNAIAGPNTGELFF
J: TRBJ2-2
V: TRBV19

CDR3: CASSIPRGPGTDTQYF
J: TRBJ2-3
V: TRBV19

CDR3: CASNSGGDIQYF
J: TRBJ2-4
V: TRBV9

CDR3: CASSSREDTQYF
J: TRBJ2-3
V: TRBV27

CDR3: CAIREGPHGTDTQYF
J: TRBJ2-3
V: TRBV10-3

CDR3: CASSLGISSYNEQFF
J: TRBJ2-1
V: TRBV7-3

CDR3: CSVETTGYEQYF
J: TRBJ2-7
V: TRBV29-1

CDR3: CASSSGQTYEQYF
J: TRBJ2-7
V: TRBV5-5

CDR3: CASSLRGTASYEQYF
J: TRBJ2-7
V: TRBV5-6

CDR3: CASSFSPSTDTQYF
J: TRBJ2-3
V: TRBV7-3

CDR3: CASSSGTSGALTQYF
J: TRBJ2-3
V: TRBV5-1

CDR3: CSVEEVGAGKQNTEAFF
J: TRBJ1-1
V: TRBV29-1

CDR3: CASSPGTSARNEQFF
J: TRBJ2-1
V: TRBV7-2

CDR3: CSARRTGGNTEAFF
J: TRBJ1-1
V: TRBV20-1

CDR3: CSASEGYQPQHF
J: TRBJ1-5
V: TRBV20-1

CDR3: CASSQDGVVSGGAYEQYF
J: TRBJ2-7
V: TRBV4-1

CDR3: CASSLAQRQETQYF
J: TRBJ2-5
V: TRBV7-9

CDR3: CATSRDRAIPYEQYF
J: TRBJ2-7
V: TRBV15

CDR3: CASKGPEAFF
J: TRBJ1-1
V: TRBV2

CDR3: CASSYQPGTGYEQYF
J: TRBJ2-7
V: TRBV7-6

CDR3: CASSPKGVAPLHF
J: TRBJ1-6
V: TRBV12-3/TRBV12-4

CDR3: CAIRAESNEQFF
J: TRBJ2-1
V: TRBV10-3

CDR3: CASRGLNTEAFF
J: TRBJ1-1
V: TRBV2

CDR3: CASSSRGAGGSGYEQYF
J: TRBJ2-7
V: TRBV5-4

CDR3: CASSWKVNEQSF
J: TRBJ2-1
V: TRBV7-2

CDR3: CASSFGQGGDTQYF
J: TRBJ2-3
V: TRBV7-2

CDR3: CASKRGARSYGYTF
J: TRBJ1-2
V: TRBV5-8

CDR3: CATSDLGQGTYEQYF
J: TRBJ2-7
V: TRBV24-1

CDR3: CASSVEGLGNYGYTF
J: TRBJ1-2
V: TRBV9

CDR3: CASRPPLGEVYEQYF
J: TRBJ2-7
V: TRBV12-3/TRBV12-4

CDR3: CASGLVGTGGNYNSPLHF
J: TRBJ1-6
V: TRBV12-5

CDR3: CATSDRVMGQLFF
J: TRBJ1-1
V: TRBV24-1

CDR3: CASSQGRTGGTNYGYTF
J: TRBJ1-2
V: TRBV4-1

CDR3: CASSEYDRGLVEQYF
J: TRBJ2-7
V: TRBV10-1

CDR3: CASSPQVSYEQYF
J: TRBJ2-7
V: TRBV19

CDR3: CASRERDRAYQETQYF
J: TRBJ2-5
V: TRBV2

CDR3: CSVSVGYEQYF
J: TRBJ2-7
V: TRBV29-1

CDR3: CSGPLGDQETQYF
J: TRBJ2-5
V: TRBV20-1

CDR3: CASSSTRRGLFF
J: TRBJ1-4
V: TRBV7-2

CDR3: CASRPPQGPISVNTIYF
J: TRBJ1-3
V: TRBV12-3/TRBV12-4

CDR3: CSVRQGGIYGYTF
J: TRBJ1-2
V: TRBV29-1